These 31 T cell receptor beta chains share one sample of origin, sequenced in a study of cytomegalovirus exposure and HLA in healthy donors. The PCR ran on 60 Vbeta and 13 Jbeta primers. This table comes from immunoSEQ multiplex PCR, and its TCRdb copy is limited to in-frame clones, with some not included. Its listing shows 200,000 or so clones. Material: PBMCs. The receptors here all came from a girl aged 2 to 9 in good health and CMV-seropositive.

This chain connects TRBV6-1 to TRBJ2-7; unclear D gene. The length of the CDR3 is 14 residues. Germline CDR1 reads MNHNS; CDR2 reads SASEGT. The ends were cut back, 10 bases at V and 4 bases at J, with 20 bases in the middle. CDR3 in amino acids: CATSGPLSLYEQYF. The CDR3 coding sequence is TGTGCCACCTCAGGTCCGCTCTCCTTATACGAGCAGTACTTC.

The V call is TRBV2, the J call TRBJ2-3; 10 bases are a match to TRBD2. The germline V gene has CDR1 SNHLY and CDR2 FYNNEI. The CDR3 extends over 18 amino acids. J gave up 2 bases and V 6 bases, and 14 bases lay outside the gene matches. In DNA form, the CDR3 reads TGTGCCAGCAGCATAGACCAACTAGCGGGGCCGACCACAGATACGCAGTATTTT. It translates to CASSIDQLAGPTTDTQYF.

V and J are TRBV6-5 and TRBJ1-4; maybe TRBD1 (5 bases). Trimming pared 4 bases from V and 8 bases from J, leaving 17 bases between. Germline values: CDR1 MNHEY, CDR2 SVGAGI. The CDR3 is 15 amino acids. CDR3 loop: CASSFAPGIGEKLFF. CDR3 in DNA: TGTGCCAGCAGTTTTGCCCCAGGGATCGGCGAAAAACTGTTTTTT.

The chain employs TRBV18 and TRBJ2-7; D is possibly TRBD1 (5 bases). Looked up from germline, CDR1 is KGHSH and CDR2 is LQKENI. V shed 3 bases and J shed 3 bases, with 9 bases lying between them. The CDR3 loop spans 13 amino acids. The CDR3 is CASSPDSRYEQYF. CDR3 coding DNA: TGTGCCAGCTCACCTGACAGTCGCTACGAGCAGTACTTC.

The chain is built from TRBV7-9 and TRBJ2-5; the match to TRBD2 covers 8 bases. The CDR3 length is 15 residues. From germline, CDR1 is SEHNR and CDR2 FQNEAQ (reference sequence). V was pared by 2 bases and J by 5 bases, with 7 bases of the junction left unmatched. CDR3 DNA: TGTGCCAGCAGCTTACGACGGGAGGGAGCCGAGACCCAGTACTTC. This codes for CASSLRREGAETQYF. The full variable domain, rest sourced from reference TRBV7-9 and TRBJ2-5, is DTGVSQNPRHKITKRGQNVTFRCDPISEHNRLYWYRQTLGQGPEFLTYFQNEAQLEKSRLLSDRFSAERPKGSFSTLEIQRTEQGDSAMYLCASSLRREGAETQYFGPGTRLLVL.

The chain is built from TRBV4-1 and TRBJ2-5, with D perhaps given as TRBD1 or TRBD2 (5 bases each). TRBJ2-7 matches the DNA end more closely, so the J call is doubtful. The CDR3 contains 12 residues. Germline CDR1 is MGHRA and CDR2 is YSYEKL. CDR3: CASSQEGHEQYF. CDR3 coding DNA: TGCGCCAGCAGCCAAGAGGGACACGAGCAGTACTTC.

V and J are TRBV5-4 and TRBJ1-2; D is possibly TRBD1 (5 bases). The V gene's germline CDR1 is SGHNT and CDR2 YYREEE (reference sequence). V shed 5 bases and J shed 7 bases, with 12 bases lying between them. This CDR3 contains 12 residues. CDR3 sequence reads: CASRLYGGGYTF. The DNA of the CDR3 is TGTGCCAGCAGACTGTACGGGGGTGGCTACACCTTC.

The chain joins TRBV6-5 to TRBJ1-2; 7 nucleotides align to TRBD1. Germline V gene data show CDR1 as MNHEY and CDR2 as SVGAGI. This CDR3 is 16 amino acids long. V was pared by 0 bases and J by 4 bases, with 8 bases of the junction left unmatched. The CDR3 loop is CASSYSGGQIIYGYTF. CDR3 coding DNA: TGTGCCAGCAGTTACTCTGGGGGACAGATAATCTATGGCTACACCTTC.

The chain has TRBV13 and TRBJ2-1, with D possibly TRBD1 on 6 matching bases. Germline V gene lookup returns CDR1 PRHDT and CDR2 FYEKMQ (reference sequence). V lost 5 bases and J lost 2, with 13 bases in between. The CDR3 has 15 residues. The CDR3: CASSIGTPTYNEQFF. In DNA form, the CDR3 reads TGTGCCAGCAGCATCGGGACACCAACCTACAATGAGCAGTTCTTC. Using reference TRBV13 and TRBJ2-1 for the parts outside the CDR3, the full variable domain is AAGVIQSPRHLIKEKRETATLKCYPIPRHDTVYWYQQGPGQDPQFLISFYEKMQSDKGSIPDRFSAQQFSDYHSELNMSSLELGDSALYFCASSIGTPTYNEQFFGPGTRLTVL.

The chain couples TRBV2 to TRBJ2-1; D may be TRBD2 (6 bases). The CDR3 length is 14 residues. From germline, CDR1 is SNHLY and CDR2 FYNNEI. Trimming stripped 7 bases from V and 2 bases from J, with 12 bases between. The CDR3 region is CASINSGAYNEQFF. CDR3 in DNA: TGTGCCAGCATTAATAGCGGTGCCTACAATGAGCAGTTCTTC.

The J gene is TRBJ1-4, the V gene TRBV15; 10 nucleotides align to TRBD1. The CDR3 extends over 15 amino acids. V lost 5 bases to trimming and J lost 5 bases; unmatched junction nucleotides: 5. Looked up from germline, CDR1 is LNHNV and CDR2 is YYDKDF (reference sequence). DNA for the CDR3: TGTGCCACCAGCGGGGGGACAGGGGACAATGAAAAACTGTTTTTT. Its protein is CATSGGTGDNEKLFF.

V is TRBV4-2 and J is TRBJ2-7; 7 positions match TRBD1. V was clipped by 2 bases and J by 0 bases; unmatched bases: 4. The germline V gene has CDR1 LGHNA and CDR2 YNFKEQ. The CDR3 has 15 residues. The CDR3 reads CASSQPDRSSYEQYF. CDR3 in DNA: TGTGCCAGCAGCCAACCGGACAGGAGCTCCTACGAGCAGTACTTC.

The CDR3 protein is CASRTPTDTQYF. The CDR3 DNA follows: TGTGCCAGCAGGACTCCCACAGATACGCAGTATTTT. The chain links TRBV7-2 to TRBJ2-3; no clear D. The germline gives CDR1 SGHTA, CDR2 FQGNSA. The CDR3 consists of 12 residues. V was cut by 6 bases and J by 2 bases, with 6 bases left in between.

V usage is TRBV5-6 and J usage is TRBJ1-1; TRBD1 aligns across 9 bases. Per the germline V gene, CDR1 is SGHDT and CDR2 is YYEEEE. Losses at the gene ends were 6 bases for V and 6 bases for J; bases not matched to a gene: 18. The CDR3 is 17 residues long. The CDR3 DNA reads TGTGCCAGCATAAGGGGGAGCGGGACAGGGCCCGGGGCTGAAGCTTTCTTT. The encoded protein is CASIRGSGTGPGAEAFF.

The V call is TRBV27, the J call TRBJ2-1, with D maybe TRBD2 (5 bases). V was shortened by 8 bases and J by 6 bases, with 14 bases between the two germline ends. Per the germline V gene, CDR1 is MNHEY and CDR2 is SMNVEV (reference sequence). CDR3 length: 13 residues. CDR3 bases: TGTGCCAGCGGAATACTAGTCGCCAATGAGCAGTTCTTC. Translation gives CASGILVANEQFF.

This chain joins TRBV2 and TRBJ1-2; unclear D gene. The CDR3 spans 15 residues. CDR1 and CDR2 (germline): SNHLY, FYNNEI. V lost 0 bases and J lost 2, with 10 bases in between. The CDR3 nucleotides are TGTGCCAGCAGTGAAGCGCTTCGGGGAAACTATGGCTACACCTTC. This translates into CASSEALRGNYGYTF.

The CDR3 DNA reads TGTGCCAGCAGCTTAGGAGTAGCGGCCAACACCGGGGAGCTGTTTTTT. Translating gives CASSLGVAANTGELFF. This rearrangement joins TRBV11-1 to TRBJ2-2; D is perhaps TRBD2 (6 bases). The V gene lost 1 base and the J gene lost 2 bases, with 11 bases spanning the gap. CDR1 SGHAT and CDR2 FQDESV come from the germline V gene (reference sequence). There are 16 residues in the CDR3.

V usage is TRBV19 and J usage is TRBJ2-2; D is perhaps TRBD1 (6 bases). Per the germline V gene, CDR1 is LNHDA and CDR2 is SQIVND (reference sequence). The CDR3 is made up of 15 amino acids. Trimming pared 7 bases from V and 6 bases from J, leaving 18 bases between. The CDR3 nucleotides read TGTGCCAGTACCCCGGGTACAGGGAAGCCCGGGGAGCTGTTTTTT. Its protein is CASTPGTGKPGELFF. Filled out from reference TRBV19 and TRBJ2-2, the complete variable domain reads DGGITQSPKYLFRKEGQNVTLSCEQNLNHDAMYWYRQDPGQGLRLIYYSQIVNDFQKGDIAEGYSVSREKKESFPLTVTSAQKNPTAFYLCASTPGTGKPGELFFGEGSRLTVL.

The CDR3 DNA is TGCGCCAGCAGCTTTCGACTCAACCCGGGACAGGGAGGCGAGCAGTACTTC. It encodes CASSFRLNPGQGGEQYF. V is TRBV5-1 and J is TRBJ2-7, with TRBD1 matching over 9 bases. Germline CDR1 SGHRS, CDR2 YFSETQ. V lost 2 bases and J lost 6; bases outside the gene matches: 15. The CDR3 covers 17 residues.

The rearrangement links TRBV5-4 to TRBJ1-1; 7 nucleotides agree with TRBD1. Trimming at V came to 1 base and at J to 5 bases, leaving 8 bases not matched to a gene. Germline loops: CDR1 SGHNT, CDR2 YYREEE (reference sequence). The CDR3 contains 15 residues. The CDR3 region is CASSLPQGVGTEAFF. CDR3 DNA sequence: TGTGCCAGCAGCTTGCCCCAGGGGGTAGGGACTGAAGCTTTCTTT.

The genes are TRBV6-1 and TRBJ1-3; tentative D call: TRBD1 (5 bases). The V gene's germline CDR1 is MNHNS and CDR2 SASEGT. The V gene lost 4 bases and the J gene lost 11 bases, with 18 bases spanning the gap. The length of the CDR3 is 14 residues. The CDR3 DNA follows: TGTGCCAGCAGTGGGCTCGCGGGACTTGAACCCATATATTTT. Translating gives CASSGLAGLEPIYF.

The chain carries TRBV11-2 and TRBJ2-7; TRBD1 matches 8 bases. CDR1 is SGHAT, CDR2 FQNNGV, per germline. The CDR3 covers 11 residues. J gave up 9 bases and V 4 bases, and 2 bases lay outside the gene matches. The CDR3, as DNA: TGTGCCAGCAGCTCAGGGGGCGGGCAGTACTTC. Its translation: CASSSGGGQYF. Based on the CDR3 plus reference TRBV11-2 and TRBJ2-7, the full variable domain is EAGVAQSPRYKIIEKRQSVAFWCNPISGHATLYWYQQILGQGPKLLIQFQNNGVVDDSQLPKDRFSAERLKGVDSTLKIQPAKLEDSAVYLCASSSGGGQYFGPGTRLTVT.

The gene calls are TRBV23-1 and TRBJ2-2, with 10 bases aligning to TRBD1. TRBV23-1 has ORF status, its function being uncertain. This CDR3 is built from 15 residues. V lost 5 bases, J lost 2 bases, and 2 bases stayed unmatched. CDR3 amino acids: CASSGQGVNTGELFF. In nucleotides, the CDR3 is TGCGCCAGCAGTGGACAGGGGGTAAACACCGGGGAGCTGTTTTTT.

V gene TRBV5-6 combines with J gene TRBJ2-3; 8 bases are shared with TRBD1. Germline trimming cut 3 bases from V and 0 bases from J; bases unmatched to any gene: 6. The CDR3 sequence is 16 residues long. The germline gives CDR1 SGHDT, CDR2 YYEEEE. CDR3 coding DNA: TGTGCCAGCAGCTCCGGGACAGGTCTGAGCACAGATACGCAGTATTTT. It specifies CASSSGTGLSTDTQYF.

The CDR3 DNA reads as TGTGCCAGCAGTGGTCCGCAGGGCTGGCAGCCCCAGCATTTT. Its translation is CASSGPQGWQPQHF. The chain is built from TRBV6-1 and TRBJ1-5; D may be TRBD1 (5 bases). The CDR3 runs to 14 residues. The V and J ends lost 4 bases and 7 bases respectively, with 14 bases between them. CDR1 is MNHNS and CDR2 is SASEGT in the germline V gene.

The CDR3 region has the DNA TGTGCCAGCAGCTTATTCCCTAGCGGGGGGTCCTACGAGCAGTACTTC. This codes for CASSLFPSGGSYEQYF. This sequence joins TRBV7-9 and TRBJ2-7; 11 nucleotides align to TRBD2. Germline V CDR1 and CDR2: SEHNR, FQNEAQ (reference sequence). Trimming at V came to 2 bases and at J to 1 base, leaving 4 bases not matched to a gene. CDR3 length: 16 amino acids.

The CDR3 DNA follows: TGCAGCGCCGAACACAAAAAGGAAGCTTTCTTT. Its protein is CSAEHKKEAFF. The chain couples TRBV29-1 to TRBJ1-1; no clear D gene. CDR1 and CDR2 (germline): SQVTM, ANQGSEA. This CDR3 contains 11 residues. V was cut by 7 bases and J by 8 bases, with 14 bases left in between.

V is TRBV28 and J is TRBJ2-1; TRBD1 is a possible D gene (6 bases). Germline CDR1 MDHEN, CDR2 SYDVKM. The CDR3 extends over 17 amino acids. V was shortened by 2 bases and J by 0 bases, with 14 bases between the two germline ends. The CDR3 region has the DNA TGTGCCAGCAGTTTAGGTCTGTCGGACAGCTCCTACAATGAGCAGTTCTTC. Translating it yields CASSLGLSDSSYNEQFF.

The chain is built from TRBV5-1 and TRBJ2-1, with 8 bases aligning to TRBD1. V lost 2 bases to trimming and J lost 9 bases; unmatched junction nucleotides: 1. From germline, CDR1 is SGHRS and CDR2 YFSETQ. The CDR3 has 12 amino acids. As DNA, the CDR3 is TGCGCCAGCAGCTTAGGACAGGGTGAGCAGTTCTTC. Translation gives CASSLGQGEQFF.

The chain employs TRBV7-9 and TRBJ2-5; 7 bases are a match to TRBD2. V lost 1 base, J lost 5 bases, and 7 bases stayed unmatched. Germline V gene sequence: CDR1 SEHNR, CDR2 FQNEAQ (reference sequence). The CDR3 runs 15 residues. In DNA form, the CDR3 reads TGTGCCAGCAGCTTAGTCGCGGGAGTGGGGGAGACCCAGTACTTC. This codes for CASSLVAGVGETQYF.

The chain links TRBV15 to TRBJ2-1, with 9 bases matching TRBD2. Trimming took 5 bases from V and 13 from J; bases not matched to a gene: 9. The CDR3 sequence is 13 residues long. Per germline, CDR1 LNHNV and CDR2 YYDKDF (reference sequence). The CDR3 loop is CATSGDVAGVQFF. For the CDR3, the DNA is TGTGCCACCAGCGGTGACGTAGCGGGAGTACAGTTCTTC.